The source of this T cell receptor beta chain is a study of yellow fever vaccine responses in identical twins. As for this clonotype: The target antigen is unknown.

TCRdb re-called the RT-PCR reads with MiXCR, one entry per CDR3 protein. Of some 1,200 distinct CDR3 sequences in the sample, under 80% were seen once. J lost 3 bases, V lost 6 bases, and 1 base had no gene match. Per the germline V gene, CDR1 is MNHEY and CDR2 is SMNVEV (reference sequence). The CDR3 is 13 residues long. The study's findings and limits: Reportedly, twins' vaccine T cell responses looked partly convergent and partly personalized.

The genes are TRBV27 and TRBJ2-2, with TRBD1 matching 7 bases. Material: T cells from blood (PBMCs), unsorted or a sorted subset (not recorded which), obtained before or after yellow fever vaccination (not recorded which). The sequence was obtained from a female donor who received the yellow fever vaccine. CDR3 residues: CASRTGDTGELFF. CDR3 DNA: TGTGCCAGCAGAACAGGGGACACCGGGGAGCTGTTTTTT.